Sequencing of this TCR beta chain was carried out in a study of response to subunit inactivated influenza vaccine. J gave up 5 bases and V 6 bases, and 8 bases lay outside the gene matches. This CDR3 region has 15 residues. Germline loops: CDR1 PRHDT, CDR2 FYEKMQ (reference sequence). TCRdb processed the RT-PCR reads anew with MiXCR; each CDR3 protein has one entry. The sample lists over 650,000 distinct CDR3 sequences; around 18% were seen once. Sequenced material: PBMCs from blood, taken roughly 5 days after vaccination. The TCR was taken from a man aged 45-60 years who received an inactivated influenza vaccine. The gene calls are TRBV13 and TRBJ2-5, with 11 bases identical to TRBD2. The CDR3: CASRIAGGPRETQYF. In nucleotides, the CDR3 is TGTGCCAGCAGAATAGCGGGAGGGCCGAGGGAGACCCAGTACTTC.